This passage covers 32 T cell receptor beta chains from one sample sequenced in a study of response to subunit inactivated influenza vaccine. TCRdb re-called the RT-PCR reads through MiXCR, storing one row per CDR3 protein. The table records more than 700,000 distinct CDR3 sequences, around 20% of them present only once. The specimen was PBMCs from blood, collected approximately 5 days after vaccination. Receptor source: a man in his fifties or sixties who received an inactivated influenza vaccine.

The chain is built from TRBV3-1 and TRBJ2-7; no clear D gene. The V and J ends lost 1 base and 7 bases respectively, with 8 bases between them. Germline values: CDR1 LGHDT, CDR2 YNNKEL (reference sequence). The CDR3 loop spans 12 amino acids. CDR3 bases: TGTGCCAGCAGCCAAGTCCTAGAGGAGCAGTACTTC. Translation: CASSQVLEEQYF.

CDR3 DNA: TGTGCCAGCAGTAGGGAAGGGCGGCGGACTGAAGCTTTCTTT. This encodes CASSREGRRTEAFF. The rearrangement joins TRBV2 to TRBJ1-1; D is uncertain. V lost 5 bases and J 5 bases, leaving 15 bases between the germline ends. The CDR3 extends over 14 amino acids. Germline CDR1 is SNHLY and CDR2 is FYNNEI.

This clonotype was observed many times. The J gene is TRBJ1-1, the V gene TRBV20-1, with a tentative D call TRBD1 (5 bases). CDR1 DFQATT and CDR2 SNEGSKA come from the germline V gene (reference sequence). CDR3 length: 13 residues. The V and J ends lost 6 bases and 0 bases respectively, with 11 bases between them. CDR3 coding DNA: TGCAGTGCCGCGACAGTCATGAACACTGAAGCTTTCTTT. Protein product: CSAATVMNTEAFF.

In its sample, this clonotype was seen a few times. This chain connects TRBV6-2 or TRBV6-3 to TRBJ2-2; 9 positions match TRBD2. The J segment lost 7 bases and the V segment lost 2 bases, leaving 8 bases of the junction unmatched. In germline, CDR1 is MNHEY, CDR2 SVGEGT. CDR3 length equals 16 residues. In DNA form, the CDR3 reads TGTGCCAGCAGTTACAGAGCGGGAGGTCGCGGCGGGGAGCTGTTTTTT. Translation: CASSYRAGGRGGELFF.

The chain carries TRBV7-2 and TRBJ2-1, with D possibly TRBD2 on 6 matching bases. CDR1 and CDR2 (germline): SGHTA, FQGNSA. Trimming took 2 bases from V and 9 from J, leaving 14 bases between them. CDR3 length: 14 amino acids. DNA for the CDR3: TGTGCCAGCAGCTTATCACTAGCCTCTTCTGAGCAGTTCTTC. Protein: CASSLSLASSEQFF. Looking up the rest from reference TRBV7-2 and TRBJ2-1 gives the full variable domain: GAGVSQSPSNKVTEKGKDVELRCDPISGHTALYWYRQSLGQGLEFLIYFQGNSAPDKSGLPSDRFSAERTGGSVSTLTIQRTQQEDSAVYLCASSLSLASSEQFFGPGTRLTVL.

Worth noting for this clonotype: Its ends do not fully match the called genes, so a read error is possible. CDR3 region: CASSLAGQGNNEQFF. The CDR3 bases are TGTGCCAGCAGTTTAGCGGGACAGGGGAACAATGAGCAGTTCTTC. The rearrangement uses TRBV7-6 and TRBJ2-1, with 10 bases fitting TRBD1. The CDR3 runs to 15 residues. Germline V gene sequence: CDR1 SGHVS, CDR2 FNYEAQ.

This clonotype was found a few times. The DNA of the CDR3 is TGTGCCATCAGTGAGACAGGGCCGAGGGGCTACACCTTC. Protein sequence: CAISETGPRGYTF. This chain connects TRBV10-3 to TRBJ1-2; TRBD1 is a possible D gene (6 bases). Germline lookup yields CDR1 ENHRY and CDR2 SYGVKD. The CDR3 extends over 13 amino acids. Trimming shortened V by 2 bases and J by 8 bases, and 12 bases separated the two germline ends.

A remark on this clonotype: The junction does not match germline at one end; this may be a read error. The chain links TRBV28 to TRBJ2-7, with D perhaps given as TRBD1 or TRBD2 (5 bases each). Germline assignment: CDR1 MDHEN and CDR2 SYDVKM. The CDR3 spans 16 residues. This CDR3 is CASGLGVYRGSYEQYF. The CDR3 nucleotides read TGTGCCAGCGGTTTGGGGGTCTACCGCGGCTCCTACGAGCAGTACTTC. Together with reference TRBV28 and TRBJ2-7, the CDR3 gives the full variable domain: DVKVTQSSRYLVKRTGEKVFLECVQDMDHENMFWYRQDPGLGLRLIYFSYDVKMKEKGDIPEGYSVSREKKERFSLILESASTNQTSMYLCASGLGVYRGSYEQYFGPGTRLTVT.

This clonotype was detected a few times. The DNA of the CDR3 is TGTGCCAGCAGCCGGGACACCTATGTACAAGAGACCCAGTACTTC. Translating it yields CASSRDTYVQETQYF. The chain carries TRBV5-5 and TRBJ2-5; TRBD1 might be the D (6 bases). Deletions cut 4 bases from V and 2 bases from J, with 15 bases between. Per germline, CDR1 SGHKS and CDR2 YYEKEE (reference sequence). CDR3 size: 15 residues.

The gene calls are TRBV7-2 and TRBJ1-2; maybe TRBD1 (5 bases). Germline CDR1 and CDR2: SGHTA and FQGNSA. Trimming took 5 bases from V and 3 from J, leaving 19 bases between them. The CDR3 is 16 residues long. This chain's CDR3 is CASSLSPAGRDYGYTF. The CDR3 DNA reads TGTGCCAGCAGCCTCTCGCCGGCAGGGAGGGACTATGGCTACACCTTC. Looking up the rest from reference TRBV7-2 and TRBJ1-2 gives the full variable domain: GAGVSQSPSNKVTEKGKDVELRCDPISGHTALYWYRQSLGQGLEFLIYFQGNSAPDKSGLPSDRFSAERTGGSVSTLTIQRTQQEDSAVYLCASSLSPAGRDYGYTFGSGTRLTVV.

This clonotype came up a few times. The V gene is TRBV20-1, the J gene TRBJ2-1; TRBD2 matches at 16 bases. V shed 3 bases and J 5 bases; nucleotides not matched to a gene: 1. CDR3 length equals 15 residues. Germline CDR1 is DFQATT and CDR2 is SNEGSKA (reference sequence). The DNA of the CDR3 is TGCAGTGCTAGGGGGACTAGCGGGAGGGACAATGAGCAGTTCTTC. It codes for CSARGTSGRDNEQFF.

This clonotype was seen a handful of times. J is TRBJ2-5 and V is TRBV20-1, with TRBD2 identical over 15 bases. Germline V gives CDR1 DFQATT, CDR2 SNEGSKA (reference sequence). There are 16 residues in the CDR3. V lost 2 bases and J lost 4; bases outside the gene matches: 5. CDR3 in amino acids: CSARRTSGRASETQYF. Here the CDR3 DNA reads TGCAGTGCTAGACGGACTAGCGGGAGGGCCTCAGAGACCCAGTACTTC.

The chain combines TRBV7-2 with TRBJ2-1; 8 positions agree with TRBD1. After removal of 1 base from V and 15 bases from J, the junction contained 8 bases not matched to a gene. The CDR3 extends over 13 amino acids. CDR1 is SGHTA, CDR2 FQGNSA, per germline. CDR3 protein: CASSLDTTGDPFF. The CDR3 bases are TGTGCCAGCAGCTTAGATACGACAGGGGATCCGTTCTTC. Together with reference TRBV7-2 and TRBJ2-1, the CDR3 gives the full variable domain: GAGVSQSPSNKVTEKGKDVELRCDPISGHTALYWYRQSLGQGLEFLIYFQGNSAPDKSGLPSDRFSAERTGGSVSTLTIQRTQQEDSAVYLCASSLDTTGDPFFGPGTRLTVL.

This clonotype was seen more than once but under ten times. The chain combines TRBV12-3 or TRBV12-4 with TRBJ2-7, with 9 bases that match TRBD2. Unmatched junction bases numbered 6, after V lost 6 bases and J lost 3 bases. The CDR3 has 14 amino acids. CDR3 in DNA: TGTGCCAGCAGCACCTTGCGGGGGGGCTACGAGCAGTACTTC. Its translation: CASSTLRGGYEQYF.

There are many counts of this clonotype. The chain recombines TRBV20-1 with TRBJ2-3; the match to TRBD2 covers 11 bases. The CDR3 extends over 19 amino acids. The V gene end was trimmed by 1 base and the J gene end by 3 bases; junction bases not matched to a gene: 15. CDR1 and CDR2 (germline): DFQATT, SNEGSKA (reference sequence). The CDR3: CSARALLAGAPSATDTQYF. CDR3 nucleotide sequence: TGCAGTGCTAGAGCCCTACTAGCGGGGGCTCCCTCGGCGACAGATACGCAGTATTTT.

The chain is built from TRBV5-5 and TRBJ2-5; D possibly matches TRBD1 or TRBD2 (5 bases each). The V end was cut by 8 bases, the J end by 0 bases, with 11 bases between. The CDR3 contains 13 residues. From germline, CDR1 is SGHKS and CDR2 YYEKEE (reference sequence). The CDR3 is CASIEGYQETQYF. DNA for the CDR3: TGTGCCAGTATCGAGGGGTACCAAGAGACCCAGTACTTC.

This clonotype has only a few counts. The gene calls are TRBV9 and TRBJ2-7, with unresolved D. Germline CDR1 SGDLS, CDR2 YYNGEE. V was cut by 4 bases and J by 0 bases, with 14 bases left in between. This CDR3 has 15 residues. CDR3 DNA: TGTGCCAGCAGCTCCCGTCCTACTCTCTCCTACGAGCAGTACTTC. Translated: CASSSRPTLSYEQYF.

V is TRBV7-9 and J is TRBJ1-1, with D hard to call. V gave up 6 bases and J gave up 2 bases, with 10 bases separating them. Germline CDR1 is SEHNR and CDR2 is FQNEAQ (reference sequence). The length of the CDR3 is 13 residues. For the CDR3, the DNA is TGTGCCAGCAGTCACCCAGGAAACACTGAAGCTTTCTTT. It is translated as CASSHPGNTEAFF.

CDR3 bases: TGTGCCAGCAGCGTAGGGGGGGGAGCCGACAATGAGCAGTTCTTC. Encoded protein: CASSVGGGADNEQFF. V is TRBV9 and J is TRBJ2-1, with TRBD2 matching over 7 bases. The CDR3 length is 15 residues. V lost 0 bases, J lost 5 bases, and 5 bases stayed unmatched. Germline lookup yields CDR1 SGDLS and CDR2 YYNGEE.

The chain links TRBV20-1 to TRBJ2-1; the D gene is possibly TRBD1 (6 bases). V dropped 6 bases and J dropped 6 bases, with 21 bases sitting between them. CDR3 length: 15 amino acids. The V gene's germline CDR1 is DFQATT and CDR2 SNEGSKA (reference sequence). The CDR3 sequence is CSATPTGYNFNEQFF. CDR3 in DNA: TGCAGTGCGACCCCCACAGGGTACAATTTCAATGAGCAGTTCTTC.

This clonotype was picked up a small number of times. This chain links TRBV29-1 with TRBJ1-2, with a tentative D call TRBD1 (5 bases). V lost 4 bases and J 2 bases, leaving 17 bases between the germline ends. Germline V gives CDR1 SQVTM, CDR2 ANQGSEA. The CDR3 length is 15 residues. CDR3 amino acids: CSVGGMEAGNYGYTF. The CDR3 DNA sequence: TGCAGCGTTGGGGGGATGGAAGCCGGAAACTATGGCTACACCTTC.

The chain couples TRBV10-3 to TRBJ1-2; weak D call: TRBD1 (6 bases). Germline V gives CDR1 ENHRY, CDR2 SYGVKD. V was pared by 3 bases and J by 8 bases, with 7 bases between. The CDR3 length is 11 residues. The CDR3 sequence: CAISDRGGYTF. CDR3 DNA: TGTGCCATCAGTGATAGGGGGGGCTACACCTTC.

In its sample, this clonotype was seen many times. CDR3 residues: CASSRDRDNYGYTF. The CDR3 coding sequence is TGTGCCAGCAGCCGGGACAGGGATAACTATGGCTACACCTTC. The V call is TRBV11-2, the J call TRBJ1-2, with 9 nucleotides matching TRBD1. Germline assignment: CDR1 SGHAT and CDR2 FQNNGV. This CDR3 comprises 14 residues. V dropped 5 bases and J dropped 1; count of bases not matched to a gene: 2. Supplemented by reference TRBV11-2 and TRBJ1-2, the full variable domain reads EAGVAQSPRYKIIEKRQSVAFWCNPISGHATLYWYQQILGQGPKLLIQFQNNGVVDDSQLPKDRFSAERLKGVDSTLKIQPAKLEDSAVYLCASSRDRDNYGYTFGSGTRLTVV.

About this clonotype: A much larger clone is a single base away; this may be a read error. The V and J genes are TRBV5-1 and TRBJ2-5; tentative D call: TRBD1 (5 bases). V shed 0 bases and J shed 5 bases, with 11 bases lying between them. CDR1 and CDR2 (germline): SGHRS, YFSETQ. CDR3 length: 14 residues. The CDR3 DNA reads TGCGCCAGCAGCTTGGATCCAGGGTGGGAGACCCAGTACTTC. Its translation is CASSLDPGWETQYF.

This clonotype occurred a few times. The chain recombines TRBV5-6 with TRBJ1-4; no definite D call. With 6 bases removed from V and 8 bases from J, the gap between germline ends came to 26 bases. The germline CDR1 and CDR2 sequences are SGHDT and YYEEEE. The CDR3 has 17 residues. The CDR3 DNA reads TGTGCCAGCACCTCGGGGAGGACTCGCGGCGTAGGGGAAAAACTGTTTTTT. Encoded protein: CASTSGRTRGVGEKLFF. Together with reference TRBV5-6 and TRBJ1-4, the CDR3 gives the full variable domain: DAGVTQSPTHLIKTRGQQVTLRCSPKSGHDTVSWYQQALGQGPQFIFQYYEEEERQRGNFPDRFSGHQFPNYSSELNVNALLLGDSALYLCASTSGRTRGVGEKLFFGSGTQLSVL.

The chain has TRBV20-1 and TRBJ1-6, with D possibly matching TRBD1 (6 bases). Germline CDR1 is DFQATT and CDR2 is SNEGSKA (reference sequence). This CDR3 is built from 16 residues. V was cut by 0 bases and J by 10 bases, with 19 bases left in between. The CDR3 loop is CSARDLRGREDSPLHF. The CDR3 DNA follows: TGCAGTGCTAGAGATCTCAGGGGCCGTGAGGACTCACCCCTCCACTTT.

There are a few counts of this clonotype. The rearrangement links TRBV29-1 to TRBJ1-1, with D unclear. Germline CDR1 reads SQVTM; CDR2 reads ANQGSEA. The CDR3 totals 12 residues. Trimming stripped 7 bases from V and 1 base from J, with 10 bases between. CDR3 nucleotide sequence: TGCAGCGGGCAGCGGGGGAACACTGAAGCTTTCTTT. Protein product: CSGQRGNTEAFF.

The J gene is TRBJ2-3, the V gene TRBV20-1; no reliable D call. CDR1 and CDR2 from the germline V gene are DFQATT and SNEGSKA (reference sequence). This CDR3 has 18 residues. V dropped 4 bases and J dropped 0 bases, with 23 bases sitting between them. Here the CDR3 DNA reads TGCAGTGCTATAAAGGCGTCCTCATGGGTCGGTAGCACAGATACGCAGTATTTT. Protein product: CSAIKASSWVGSTDTQYF.

This clonotype was detected many times. CDR3 DNA sequence: TGCAGCGCCACGCCCCTGGGACGGACCTACGAGCAGTACTTC. The encoded protein is CSATPLGRTYEQYF. V is TRBV29-1 and J is TRBJ2-7; D possibly uses TRBD1 or TRBD2 (5 bases each). Looked up from germline, CDR1 is SQVTM and CDR2 is ANQGSEA. The CDR3 is made up of 14 amino acids. Trimming took off 7 bases at V and 2 bases at J, with 18 bases between the two ends.

Here the CDR3 DNA reads TGCAGTTTTGTGCTAGCGGGAGATCTAGATACGCAGTATTTT. Amino acids: CSFVLAGDLDTQYF. V usage is TRBV20-1 and J usage is TRBJ2-3, with TRBD2 matching 10 bases. J gave up 5 bases and V 8 bases, and 10 bases lay outside the gene matches. Germline CDR1 is DFQATT and CDR2 is SNEGSKA (reference sequence). The CDR3 is 14 amino acids.

This chain links TRBV4-3 with TRBJ2-7; 11 bases align to TRBD2. V gave up 2 bases and J gave up 3 bases; unmatched junction bases: 3. The CDR3 runs to 15 residues. Looked up from germline, CDR1 is LGHNA and CDR2 is YSLEER. In DNA, the CDR3 is TGCGCCAGCAGCCAATCGGGGACTAGCGGCTACGAGCAGTACTTC. Its protein product is CASSQSGTSGYEQYF.

Remarks on this clonotype: The germline gene is not matched at one end of the junction; a read error may be the cause. The J gene is TRBJ2-7, the V gene TRBV28; D gene uncertain. The CDR3 length is 15 residues. Germline values: CDR1 MDHEN, CDR2 SYDVKM. CDR3 sequence (DNA): TGTGCCAGCGCCTCCCCGAAGGCAACCACCTACGAACAGTACTTC. Amino acid sequence: CASASPKATTYEQYF.